These 20 T cell receptor beta chains originate from one sample sequenced in a study of TIL therapy for anti-PD-1-resistant metastatic lung cancer. Time point: pre-treatment sample, taken before nivolumab and TIL therapy. The immunoSEQ assay was v3. Generated by immunoSEQ multiplex PCR, the TCRdb table keeps only in-frame clones and is missing some. Among just under 60,000 clones listed, roughly 66% were seen once. Sequenced here: blood, sampled at baseline. The receptors here all came from a person aged 25 to 85 with non-small cell lung cancer.

The chain is built from TRBV11-3 and TRBJ2-3; TRBD2 aligns across 10 bases. The CDR3 is 16 residues long. Germline CDR1 reads SGHNT; CDR2 reads YENEEA. V trimming: 5 bases; J trimming: 0 bases; junction bases outside the gene matches: 5. The CDR3 is CASSTGLALSTDTQYF. CDR3 DNA: TGTGCCAGCAGCACGGGACTAGCGCTGAGCACAGATACGCAGTATTTT. Full variable domain (rest looked up from reference TRBV11-3 and TRBJ2-3): EAGVVQSPRYKIIEKKQPVAFWCNPISGHNTLYWYLQNLGQGPELLIRYENEEAVDDSQLPKDRFSAERLKGVDSTLKIQPAELGDSAVYLCASSTGLALSTDTQYFGPGTRLTVL.

The CDR3 nucleotides are TGTGCCAGCAGCTTTTCAGGGAGAACAGATACGCAGTATTTT. This translates into CASSFSGRTDTQYF. V is TRBV5-5 and J is TRBJ2-3; D assignment may be TRBD1 or TRBD2 (5 bases each). V lost 2 bases to trimming and J lost 3 bases, with 10 bases between them. The CDR3 loop spans 14 amino acids. Germline V gene lookup returns CDR1 SGHKS and CDR2 YYEKEE (reference sequence).

J is TRBJ1-1 and V is TRBV5-1, with D uncertain. The V end was cut by 0 bases, the J end by 0 bases, with 15 bases between. Looked up from germline, CDR1 is SGHRS and CDR2 is YFSETQ. The CDR3 totals 17 residues. The CDR3 spells CASSLAKDGRLNTEAFF. As DNA, the CDR3 is TGCGCCAGCAGCTTGGCGAAGGACGGAAGATTGAACACTGAAGCTTTCTTT.

This clone has more than one count but fewer than ten. This chain uses TRBV21-1 with TRBJ1-1. TRBV21-1 is an annotated pseudogene. CDR3 size: 17 residues. This CDR3 reads CASSKEGDLWMNTEAFF. In DNA form, the CDR3 reads TGTGCCAGCAGCAAAGAGGGGGACTTATGGATGAACACTGAAGCTTTCTTT.

V usage is TRBV2 and J usage is TRBJ1-1; TRBD1 might be the D (6 bases). The germline V gene has CDR1 SNHLY and CDR2 FYNNEI. CDR3 length equals 15 residues. V gave up 6 bases and J gave up 3 bases, with 17 bases separating them. In DNA form, the CDR3 reads TGTGCCAGCAGCGTAGGGGGGGGAGGAGACACTGAAGCTTTCTTT. It codes for CASSVGGGGDTEAFF.

This clone appeared a few times. The chain joins TRBV11-3 to TRBJ2-2; D not certain. V was clipped by 2 bases and J by 4 bases, with 11 bases between them. The V gene's germline CDR1 is SGHNT and CDR2 YENEEA. There are 15 residues in the CDR3. The CDR3 here is CASSLKYLITGELFF. The CDR3, as DNA: TGTGCCAGCAGCTTAAAGTATCTGATCACCGGGGAGCTGTTTTTT. Full variable domain (outside the CDR3, taken from reference TRBV11-3 and TRBJ2-2): EAGVVQSPRYKIIEKKQPVAFWCNPISGHNTLYWYLQNLGQGPELLIRYENEEAVDDSQLPKDRFSAERLKGVDSTLKIQPAELGDSAVYLCASSLKYLITGELFFGEGSRLTVL.

This clone came up a few times. The rearrangement links TRBV2 to TRBJ1-2, with a weak D call TRBD1 (5 bases). Germline V gives CDR1 SNHLY, CDR2 FYNNEI. This CDR3 is 13 amino acids long. The V and J ends lost 4 bases and 4 bases respectively, with 10 bases between them. In DNA, the CDR3 is TGTGCCAGCAGTGTGCAGGGAGGCTATGGCTACACCTTC. It yields the protein CASSVQGGYGYTF.

The chain uses TRBV9 and TRBJ2-3; unclear D gene. The CDR3 totals 15 residues. Germline assignment: CDR1 SGDLS and CDR2 YYNGEE. Trimming shortened V by 0 bases and J by 4 bases, and 12 bases separated the two germline ends. CDR3 region: CASSVDGGDADTQYF. The CDR3 DNA sequence: TGTGCCAGCAGCGTAGATGGCGGTGACGCAGATACGCAGTATTTT.

The V gene is TRBV6-6, the J gene TRBJ1-1; D ambiguous. V was shortened by 5 bases and J by 5 bases, with 15 bases between the two germline ends. The V gene's germline CDR1 is MNHNY and CDR2 SVGAGI (reference sequence). CDR3 length: 14 residues. CDR3 sequence: CASSHQVPRTEAFF. For the CDR3, the DNA is TGTGCCAGCAGTCACCAGGTGCCACGAACTGAAGCTTTCTTT.

This clone was observed a handful of times. The V and J genes are TRBV10-3 and TRBJ2-6; 7 nucleotides line up with TRBD1. The germline V gene has CDR1 ENHRY and CDR2 SYGVKD. V shed 4 bases, J shed 4 bases, and the junction held 7 bases outside the gene matches. The CDR3 loop spans 16 amino acids. CDR3 nucleotide sequence: TGTGCCATCAGTGCCGCACAGGGGACCGGGGCCAACGTCCTGACTTTC. As protein: CAISAAQGTGANVLTF.

The chain uses TRBV6-6 and TRBJ2-3; D is unresolved. Germline CDR1 MNHNY, CDR2 SVGAGI (reference sequence). The ends were cut back, 5 bases at V and 2 bases at J, with 17 bases in the middle. CDR3 length: 16 amino acids. The CDR3: CASSQPTTFDTDTQYF. CDR3 coding DNA: TGTGCCAGCAGTCAGCCTACGACCTTTGACACAGATACGCAGTATTTT.

The V and J genes are TRBV14 and TRBJ1-1, with D uncertain. CDR3 length equals 15 residues. With 0 bases removed from V and 4 bases from J, the gap between germline ends came to 12 bases. Per germline, CDR1 SGHDN and CDR2 FVKESK. CDR3 region: CASSQDRRPITEAFF. Here the CDR3 DNA reads TGTGCCAGCAGCCAAGACCGACGTCCTATCACTGAAGCTTTCTTT. The full variable domain, with the rest looked up from reference TRBV14 and TRBJ1-1, is EAGVTQFPSHSVIEKGQTVTLRCDPISGHDNLYWYRRVMGKEIKFLLHFVKESKQDESGMPNNRFLAERTGGTYSTLKVQPAELEDSGVYFCASSQDRRPITEAFFGQGTRLTVV.

The table lists this clone with a few counts. The chain has TRBV4-2 and TRBJ2-5, with TRBD2 matching 10 bases. Per the germline V gene, CDR1 is LGHNA and CDR2 is YNFKEQ. The CDR3 is 17 amino acids. V shed 4 bases, J shed 3 bases, and the junction held 11 bases outside the gene matches. The CDR3 DNA follows: TGTGCCAGCAGCCGCAGAGGCAGCGGGGGGGCCGAAGAGACCCAGTACTTC. Encoded protein: CASSRRGSGGAEETQYF.

This clone was detected a few times. The J gene is TRBJ1-2, the V gene TRBV19; 7 nucleotides match TRBD1. With 1 base clipped from V and 1 base from J, the junction kept 3 bases outside the gene matches. From germline, CDR1 is LNHDA and CDR2 SQIVND (reference sequence). The CDR3 consists of 15 residues. The CDR3 DNA sequence: TGTGCCAGTAGTATAGTGGGACAGAATAACTATGGCTACACCTTC. Protein sequence: CASSIVGQNNYGYTF.

This clone was observed a few times. The chain carries TRBV7-2 and TRBJ1-6; D may be TRBD1 (6 bases). CDR3 length: 14 residues. V lost 3 bases and J lost 5, with 8 bases in between. CDR1 SGHTA and CDR2 FQGNSA come from the germline V gene. This CDR3 is CASSLNRDNSPLHF. CDR3 bases: TGTGCCAGCAGCTTGAACAGGGATAATTCACCCCTCCACTTT.

This chain uses TRBV11-2 with TRBJ1-2; a possible D gene is TRBD1 (5 bases). The germline CDR1 and CDR2 sequences are SGHAT and FQNNGV. V lost 4 bases, J lost 8 bases, and 14 bases lay in between. This CDR3 spans 13 amino acids. The CDR3 reads CASSSQGDAGYTF. CDR3 DNA sequence: TGTGCCAGCAGCTCCCAGGGAGATGCAGGCTACACCTTC. The complete variable domain, with remaining parts taken from reference TRBV11-2 and TRBJ1-2, reads EAGVAQSPRYKIIEKRQSVAFWCNPISGHATLYWYQQILGQGPKLLIQFQNNGVVDDSQLPKDRFSAERLKGVDSTLKIQPAKLEDSAVYLCASSSQGDAGYTFGSGTRLTVV.

V is TRBV5-1 and J is TRBJ2-1; 7 positions agree with TRBD1. Germline CDR1 is SGHRS and CDR2 is YFSETQ. The CDR3 contains 15 residues. With 4 bases clipped from V and 10 bases from J, the junction kept 14 bases outside the gene matches. The CDR3 DNA is TGCGCCAGCAGCACAGGGGACACCGACAATTTCGAGCAGTTCTTC. This codes for CASSTGDTDNFEQFF.

The rearrangement uses TRBV30 and TRBJ2-1, with 8 positions matching TRBD2. This CDR3 spans 13 amino acids. With V trimmed by 8 bases and J by 4 bases, 7 bases remained unmatched. Germline CDR1 and CDR2: GTSNPN and SVGIG (reference sequence). CDR3 region: CALTSGNYNEQFF. In DNA, the CDR3 is TGTGCCCTTACTAGCGGCAATTACAATGAGCAGTTCTTC.

This rearrangement joins TRBV5-1 to TRBJ2-2; D is unresolved. The germline V gene has CDR1 SGHRS and CDR2 YFSETQ. This CDR3 is built from 12 residues. V lost 3 bases to trimming and J lost 7 bases, with 7 bases between them. For the CDR3, the DNA is TGCGCCAGCAGCTCCCTGGGCGGGGAGCTGTTTTTT. Amino acids: CASSSLGGELFF.

The gene calls are TRBV5-1 and TRBJ2-7; a possible D gene is TRBD2 (6 bases). The CDR3 totals 16 residues. The ends were cut back, 0 bases at V and 4 bases at J, with 17 bases in the middle. Germline V gene sequence: CDR1 SGHRS, CDR2 YFSETQ. The CDR3: CASSLGGTHSGYEQYF. The CDR3 bases are TGCGCCAGCAGCTTGGGCGGGACGCACTCGGGTTACGAGCAGTACTTC.